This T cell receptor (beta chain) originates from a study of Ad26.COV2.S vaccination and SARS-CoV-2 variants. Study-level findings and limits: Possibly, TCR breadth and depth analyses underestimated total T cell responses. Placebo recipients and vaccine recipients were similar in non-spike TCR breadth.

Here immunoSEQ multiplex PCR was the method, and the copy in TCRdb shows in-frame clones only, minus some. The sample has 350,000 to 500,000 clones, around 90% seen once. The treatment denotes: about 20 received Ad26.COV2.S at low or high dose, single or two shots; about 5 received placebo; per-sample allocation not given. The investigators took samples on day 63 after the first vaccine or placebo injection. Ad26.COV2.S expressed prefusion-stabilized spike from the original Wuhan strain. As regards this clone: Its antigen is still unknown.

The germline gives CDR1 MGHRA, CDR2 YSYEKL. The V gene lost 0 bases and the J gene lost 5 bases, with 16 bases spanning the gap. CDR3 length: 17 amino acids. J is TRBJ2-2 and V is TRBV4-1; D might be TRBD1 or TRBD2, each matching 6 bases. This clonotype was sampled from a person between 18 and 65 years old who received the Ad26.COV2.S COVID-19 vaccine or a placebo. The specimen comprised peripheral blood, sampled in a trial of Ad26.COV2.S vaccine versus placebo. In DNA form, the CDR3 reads TGCGCCAGCAGCCAAGATCCGGGGGCGGGCGGTACCGGGGAGCTGTTTTTT. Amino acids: CASSQDPGAGGTGELFF.